Below, 19 T cell receptor beta chains from the same sample are listed, as sequenced in a study of blood T cell repertoires in COVID-19. Produced via immunoSEQ multiplex PCR; TCRdb's table is partial and in-frame only. This sample has about 490,000 clones, with roughly 88% found just once. Sequencing was done on a sample of peripheral blood. All receptors come from a human donor in a cohort sampled during active COVID-19.

This sequence joins TRBV3-1 (or the pseudogene TRBV3-2) and TRBJ1-6; D remains ambiguous. V gave up 3 bases and J gave up 12 bases, with 21 bases separating them. This CDR3 comprises 16 residues. Germline loops: CDR1 LGHDT, CDR2 YNNKEL (reference sequence). The chain's CDR3 is CASSQRRARTIGPLHF. The CDR3 DNA reads as TGTGCCAGCAGCCAGAGGAGGGCCAGGACGATAGGACCCCTCCACTTT.

The chain uses TRBV6-5 and TRBJ1-4; maybe TRBD1 (5 bases). V gave up 2 bases and J gave up 12 bases, with 13 bases separating them. The germline V gene encodes CDR1 MNHEY and CDR2 SVGAGI. This CDR3 is 13 amino acids long. This CDR3 is CASSYPRTGELFF. The CDR3 DNA reads as TGTGCCAGCAGTTACCCCCGAACAGGCGAACTGTTTTTT.

In its sample, this clone was seen once. The V gene is TRBV7-2, the J gene TRBJ2-3; tentatively, D is TRBD2 (6 bases). Germline V gene sequence: CDR1 SGHTA, CDR2 FQGNSA. V was clipped by 4 bases and J by 2 bases, with 16 bases between them. This CDR3 comprises 16 residues. DNA for the CDR3: TGTGCCAGCAGCTACCCTGAAAGGGGACTCACAGATACGCAGTATTTT. Translation: CASSYPERGLTDTQYF.

Only one count was recorded for this clone. CDR3 bases: TGCGCCAGCGGACGATCAGGACTCGATGGCGAAAAACTGTTTTTT. It is translated as CASGRSGLDGEKLFF. This sequence joins TRBV5-1 and TRBJ1-4; no firm D call. CDR1 SGHRS and CDR2 YFSETQ come from the germline V gene. V gave up 7 bases and J gave up 8 bases, with 21 bases separating them. This CDR3 contains 15 residues.

The chain employs TRBV28 and TRBJ2-2; 8 bases agree with TRBD1. CDR3 size: 16 residues. The trim removed 6 bases at V and 6 bases at J, leaving 12 bases unmatched. Per germline, CDR1 MDHEN and CDR2 SYDVKM. CDR3 nucleotides: TGTGCCAGCAGCCCCTGGGGGACAGGCCAGGCCGGGGAGCTGTTTTTT. It specifies CASSPWGTGQAGELFF.

CDR3 in DNA: TGTGCCAGTAGCCCCCCGGGGGGGGCCTCCTACAATGAGCAGTTCTTC. Its translation: CASSPPGGASYNEQFF. The rearrangement joins TRBV19 to TRBJ2-1; 8 bases match TRBD2. The CDR3 totals 16 residues. V gave up 6 bases and J gave up 0 bases; unmatched junction bases: 7. Germline assignment: CDR1 LNHDA and CDR2 SQIVND (reference sequence).

Only one count was recorded for this clone. This rearrangement joins TRBV28 to TRBJ2-5; TRBD2 matches at 7 bases. This CDR3 is 16 amino acids long. J lost 3 bases, V lost 5 bases, and 12 bases had no gene match. Germline V gives CDR1 MDHEN, CDR2 SYDVKM. The CDR3 DNA follows: TGTGCCAGCAGTCAGCTTGGGGAGGGTTCGGAAGAGACCCAGTACTTC. Translated: CASSQLGEGSEETQYF.

The chain links TRBV11-2 to TRBJ2-3; D uncertain. Germline CDR1 is SGHAT and CDR2 is FQNNGV. The CDR3 runs to 17 residues. V lost 3 bases to trimming and J lost 0 bases, with 16 bases between them. CDR3 amino acids: CASSFLTATLSTDTQYF. In DNA, the CDR3 is TGTGCCAGCAGCTTTTTAACCGCGACACTGAGCACAGATACGCAGTATTTT.

The CDR3 protein is CASSYPSSGRRDEQFF. CDR3 DNA sequence: TGTGCCAGCAGCTACCCCTCCAGCGGGAGGAGGGATGAGCAGTTCTTC. The chain is built from TRBV7-9 and TRBJ2-1; 9 nucleotides line up with TRBD2. CDR3 length: 16 amino acids. CDR1 is SEHNR, CDR2 FQNEAQ, per germline (reference sequence). The ends lost 4 bases at V and 8 bases at J; junction bases unmatched: 12.

This clone was detected only once. The chain recombines TRBV5-1 with TRBJ1-2; no firm D call. The length of the CDR3 is 15 residues. The V end lost 7 bases, the J end lost 1 base, and 17 bases lay between the germline ends. Germline-derived CDR1 and CDR2 are SGHRS and YFSETQ. The CDR3 reads CASSEGGLSNYGYTF. CDR3 nucleotides: TGCGCCAGCTCGGAGGGCGGACTGAGTAACTATGGCTACACCTTC.

The J gene is TRBJ2-5, the V gene TRBV5-4; 9 nucleotides line up with TRBD2. Germline-derived CDR1 and CDR2 are SGHNT and YYREEE (reference sequence). V dropped 3 bases and J dropped 5; count of bases not matched to a gene: 8. The CDR3 consists of 15 residues. CDR3 in DNA: TGTGCCAGCAGCTCCCCAGCGGGGGGCAGGGAGACCCAGTACTTC. Translation gives CASSSPAGGRETQYF.

This clone was seen a single time. The chain combines TRBV24-1 with TRBJ1-2; D remains unclear. The V end lost 3 bases, the J end lost 6 bases, and 7 bases lay between the germline ends. Germline V CDR1 and CDR2: KGHDR, SFDVKD. The CDR3 covers 12 residues. As DNA, the CDR3 is TGTGCCACCAGTGATCCCGGAGATGGCTACACCTTC. The encoded protein is CATSDPGDGYTF.

J is TRBJ1-4 and V is TRBV20-1; 7 positions match TRBD1. The CDR3 has 14 residues. Germline V gene data show CDR1 as DFQATT and CDR2 as SNEGSKA (reference sequence). V shed 5 bases, J shed 8 bases, and the junction held 11 bases outside the gene matches. Here the CDR3 DNA reads TGCAGTGCTCGTGAAGGGGGCCGCGGCGAAAAACTGTTTTTT. It specifies CSAREGGRGEKLFF.

The gene calls are TRBV5-8 and TRBJ2-4; 9 bases align to TRBD1. After removal of 4 bases from V and 7 bases from J, the junction contained 6 bases not matched to a gene. The CDR3 contains 14 residues. Germline V CDR1 and CDR2: SGHTS, YDEGEE. The CDR3 is CASSPTGGRNIQYF. CDR3 nucleotide sequence: TGTGCCAGCAGCCCGACAGGGGGGCGGAACATTCAGTACTTC.

This clone was picked up one time. The chain joins TRBV28 to TRBJ2-7; 7 nucleotides align to TRBD1. Germline loops: CDR1 MDHEN, CDR2 SYDVKM. Trimming took 8 bases from V and 2 from J; bases not matched to a gene: 15. This CDR3 comprises 16 residues. CDR3 sequence: CASGPGQLDGTYEQYF. The DNA for the CDR3 is TGTGCCAGCGGACCGGGACAGCTCGACGGAACCTACGAGCAGTACTTC.

The V call is TRBV19, the J call TRBJ2-5, with TRBD2 matching 9 bases. Germline V gene data show CDR1 as LNHDA and CDR2 as SQIVND (reference sequence). CDR3 length equals 15 residues. J gave up 4 bases and V 4 bases, and 7 bases lay outside the gene matches. CDR3 nucleotide sequence: TGTGCCAGTAGTACCTCGACTAGCGGAAGAGAGACCCAGTACTTC. Translated: CASSTSTSGRETQYF.

Notes on this clone: A read error may account for a junction end that differs from germline. This chain joins TRBV7-7 and TRBJ2-1; TRBD2 matches 7 bases. The length of the CDR3 is 16 residues. Germline CDR1 SSHAT, CDR2 FNYEAQ (reference sequence). CDR3 nucleotides: TGTGCTAGCAGCTTCCGGGCGGGAGACCCATACAATGAGCAGTTCTTC. As protein: CASSFRAGDPYNEQFF. Supplemented by reference TRBV7-7 and TRBJ2-1, the full variable domain reads GAGVSQSPRYKVTKRGQDVTLRCDPISSHATLYWYQQALGQGPEFLTYFNYEAQPDKSGLPSDRFSAERPEGSISTLTIQRTEQRDSAMYRCASSFRAGDPYNEQFFGPGTRLTVL.

The chain couples TRBV28 to TRBJ2-5, with 9 bases lining up with TRBD2. Unmatched junction bases numbered 13, after V lost 7 bases and J lost 4 bases. The CDR3 spans 16 residues. The germline gives CDR1 MDHEN, CDR2 SYDVKM. The CDR3 region has the DNA TGTGCCAGCACGACTGGGGCTAGCGGGACCAGAGAGACCCAGTACTTC. This codes for CASTTGASGTRETQYF. The variable domain in full, completed from reference TRBV28 and TRBJ2-5, reads DVKVTQSSRYLVKRTGEKVFLECVQDMDHENMFWYRQDPGLGLRLIYFSYDVKMKEKGDIPEGYSVSREKKERFSLILESASTNQTSMYLCASTTGASGTRETQYFGPGTRLLVL.

CDR3 nucleotide sequence: TGTGCCAGCACCTCAGGGACAGGGGACTACAATGAGCAGTTCTTC. It specifies CASTSGTGDYNEQFF. V gene TRBV5-4 combines with J gene TRBJ2-1, with TRBD1 matching over 10 bases. The CDR3 loop spans 15 amino acids. With 6 bases clipped from V and 3 bases from J, the junction kept 6 bases outside the gene matches. CDR1 SGHNT and CDR2 YYREEE come from the germline V gene (reference sequence).